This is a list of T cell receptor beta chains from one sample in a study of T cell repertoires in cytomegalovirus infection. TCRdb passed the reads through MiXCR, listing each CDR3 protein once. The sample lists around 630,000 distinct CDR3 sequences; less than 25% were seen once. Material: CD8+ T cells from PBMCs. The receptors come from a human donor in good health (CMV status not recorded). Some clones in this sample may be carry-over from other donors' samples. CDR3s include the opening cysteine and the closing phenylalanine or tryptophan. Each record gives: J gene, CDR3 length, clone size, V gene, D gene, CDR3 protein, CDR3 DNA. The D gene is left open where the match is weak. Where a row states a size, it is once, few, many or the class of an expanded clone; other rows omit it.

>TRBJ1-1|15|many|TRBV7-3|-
CASSRAGWGNTEAFF
TGTGCCAGCAGCAGAGCAGGGTGGGGGAACACTGAAGCTTTCTTT
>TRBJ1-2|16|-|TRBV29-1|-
CSVESTPGPANYGYTF
TGCAGCGTTGAATCCACCCCCGGGCCCGCTAACTATGGCTACACCTTC
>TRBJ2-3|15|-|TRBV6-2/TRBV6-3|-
CASSYRRGREDTQYF
TGTGCCAGCAGTTACCGGCGGGGGCGGGAAGATACGCAGTATTTT
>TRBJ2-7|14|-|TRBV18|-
CASSPGGAGYEQYF
TGTGCCAGCTCACCTGGTGGGGCCGGCTACGAGCAGTACTTC
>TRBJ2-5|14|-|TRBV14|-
CASSLRGWWETQYF
TGTGCCAGCAGCCTTCGGGGTTGGTGGGAGACCCAGTACTTC
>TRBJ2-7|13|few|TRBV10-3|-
CAIKATPVNEQYF
TGTGCCATCAAGGCCACCCCAGTGAACGAGCAGTACTTC
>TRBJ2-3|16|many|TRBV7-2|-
CASSSLTGDSADTQYF
TGTGCCAGCAGCTCACTTACAGGGGACTCGGCAGATACGCAGTATTTT
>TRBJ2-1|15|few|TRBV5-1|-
CASLETDFTYNEQFF
TGCGCCAGCCTTGAGACAGATTTCACCTACAATGAGCAGTTCTTC
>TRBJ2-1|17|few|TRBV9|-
CASSAGGTTSSYNEQFF
TGTGCCAGCAGCGCCGGCGGGACAACGTCCTCCTACAATGAGCAGTTCTTC
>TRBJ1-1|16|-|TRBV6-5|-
CASRIVWGRGDTEAFF
TGTGCCAGCAGAATCGTATGGGGCAGGGGTGACACTGAAGCTTTCTTT
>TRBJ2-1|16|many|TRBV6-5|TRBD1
CASSYQDRDWYNEQFF
TGTGCCAGCAGTTACCAGGACAGGGACTGGTACAATGAGCAGTTCTTC
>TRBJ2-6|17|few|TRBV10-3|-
CAISEPDSIFGANVLTF
TGTGCCATCAGTGAGCCTGACAGTATCTTTGGGGCCAACGTCCTGACTTTC
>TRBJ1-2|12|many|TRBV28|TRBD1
CASRHRGVGYTF
TGTGCCAGCAGGCACAGGGGGGTAGGCTACACCTTC
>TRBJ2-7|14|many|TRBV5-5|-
CASSIFYKPYEQYF
TGTGCCAGCAGCATCTTCTATAAGCCCTACGAGCAGTACTTC
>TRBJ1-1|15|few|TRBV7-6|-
CASSWVAGVDTEAFF
TGTGCCAGCAGCTGGGTGGCGGGGGTGGACACTGAAGCTTTCTTT
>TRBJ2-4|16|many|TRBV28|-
CASSLGASLAKNIQYF
TGTGCCAGCAGTTTAGGGGCATCCTTAGCCAAAAACATTCAGTACTTC
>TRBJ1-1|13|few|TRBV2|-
CASRATMNTEAFF
TGTGCCAGCAGGGCAACCATGAACACTGAAGCTTTCTTT
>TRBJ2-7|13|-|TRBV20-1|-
CSARIGPSYEQYF
TGCAGTGCACGGATAGGTCCCTCCTACGAGCAGTACTTC
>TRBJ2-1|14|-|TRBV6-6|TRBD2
CATDTSGGANEQFF
TGTGCCACCGATACTAGCGGGGGGGCCAATGAGCAGTTCTTC
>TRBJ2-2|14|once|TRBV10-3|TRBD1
CAIPGQGNTGELFF
TGTGCCATACCGGGACAGGGGAACACCGGGGAGCTGTTTTTT
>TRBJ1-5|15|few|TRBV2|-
CASRKGGDSNQPQHF
TGTGCCAGCCGTAAAGGGGGGGATAGCAATCAGCCCCAGCATTTT
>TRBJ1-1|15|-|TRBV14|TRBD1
CASSHLTGVNTEAFF
TGTGCCAGCAGCCATTTGACAGGGGTGAACACTGAAGCTTTCTTT
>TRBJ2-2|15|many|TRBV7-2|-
CASSPRGVNTGELFF
TGTGCCAGCAGCCCCAGAGGGGTGAACACCGGGGAGCTGTTTTTT
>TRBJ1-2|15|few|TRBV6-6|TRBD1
CASSYIQGADAGYTF
TGTGCCAGCAGTTACATCCAGGGGGCTGATGCTGGCTACACCTTC
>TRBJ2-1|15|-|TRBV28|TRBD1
CASSLLRDRVNEQFF
TGTGCCAGCAGTTTACTCCGGGACAGGGTAAATGAGCAGTTCTTC
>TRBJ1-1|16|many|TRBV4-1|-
CASSLHGEGRDTEAFF
TGCGCCAGCAGCCTGCACGGAGAGGGCAGGGACACTGAAGCTTTCTTT
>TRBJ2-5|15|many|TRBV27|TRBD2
CASSLGGGPEETQYF
TGTGCCAGCAGTTTGGGCGGGGGGCCCGAAGAGACCCAGTACTTC
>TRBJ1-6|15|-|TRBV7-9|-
CASSGTDSYNSPLHF
TGTGCCAGCAGCGGGACGGACTCCTATAATTCACCCCTCCACTTT
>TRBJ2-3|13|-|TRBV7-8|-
CASSFRASDTQYF
TGTGCCAGCAGCTTTCGGGCCTCAGATACGCAGTATTTT